Below are 28 T cell receptor beta chains sequenced from a single sample in a study of pediatric ulcerative colitis. The data were produced by immunoSEQ multiplex PCR, yet TCRdb's version contains in-frame clones alone and is incomplete. The table shows fewer than 45,000 clones, with less than 90% occurring only once. Sequenced: blood. The receptors come from a girl aged 5-17 years with moderate ulcerative colitis.

The rearrangement links TRBV10-3 to TRBJ1-4; a weak D match, TRBD1 (5 bases). Per the germline V gene, CDR1 is ENHRY and CDR2 is SYGVKD. The length of the CDR3 is 17 residues. Trimming stripped 11 bases from V and 8 bases from J, with 30 bases between. The CDR3 reads CAHVGGLLRAGGEKLFF. In nucleotides, the CDR3 is TGTGCCCATGTAGGCGGGTTACTCAGGGCCGGTGGCGAAAAACTGTTTTTT.

The chain carries TRBV4-3 and TRBJ1-4, with D hard to call. Trimming stripped 5 bases from V and 8 bases from J, with 18 bases between. The CDR3 loop spans 15 amino acids. Germline lookup yields CDR1 LGHNA and CDR2 YSLEER. CDR3 nucleotide sequence: TGCGCCAGCAGCGCAACATCGACCGTATACGAAAAACTGTTTTTT. This codes for CASSATSTVYEKLFF.

The V and J genes are TRBV27 and TRBJ1-1, with a tentative D call TRBD1 (5 bases). V lost 4 bases, J lost 4 bases, and 16 bases lay in between. CDR1 and CDR2 from the germline V gene are MNHEY and SMNVEV (reference sequence). This CDR3 is built from 15 residues. In DNA, the CDR3 is TGTGCCAGCAGTTCATTGTCGGGGGGAGGCACTGAAGCTTTCTTT. Its protein is CASSSLSGGGTEAFF.

The chain couples TRBV29-1 to TRBJ1-2, with D perhaps TRBD1 (6 bases). The CDR3 is 11 residues long. Trimming left V 6 bases short and J 6 bases short, with 11 bases between. Looked up from germline, CDR1 is SQVTM and CDR2 is ANQGSEA. The CDR3: CSVDHRDGYTF. The CDR3 coding sequence is TGCAGCGTGGATCACAGGGATGGCTACACCTTC.

The CDR3, as DNA: TGTGCCAGCAGCTTATGGGGTGACACTGAAGCTTTCTTT. Translated: CASSLWGDTEAFF. The V and J genes are TRBV11-3 and TRBJ1-1; D gene unclear. V lost 2 bases to trimming and J lost 3 bases, with 7 bases between them. The CDR3 sequence is 13 residues long. Germline CDR1 is SGHNT and CDR2 is YENEEA.

Relative to its sample, this clone is medium-sized (0.01 to 0.1%). The V and J genes are TRBV27 and TRBJ2-2; 7 positions match TRBD2. In germline, CDR1 is MNHEY, CDR2 SMNVEV (reference sequence). Trimming cost V 3 bases and J 7 bases; bases outside gene matches: 5. The CDR3 is made up of 14 amino acids. In nucleotides, the CDR3 is TGTGCCAGCAGTTTCGGCGGGAGTGGCGGGGAGCTGTTTTTT. The encoded protein is CASSFGGSGGELFF.

The J gene is TRBJ2-3, the V gene TRBV7-8; TRBD2 agrees at 13 bases. This CDR3 is built from 17 residues. Germline-derived CDR1 and CDR2 are SGHVS and FQNEAQ. The junction had 5 bases not matched to a gene; V was cut back by 5 bases and J by 0 bases. The CDR3, as DNA: TGTGCCAGCAGCCCTCGGACTAGCGGGAGTAGCACAGATACGCAGTATTTT. Translating gives CASSPRTSGSSTDTQYF.

V and J are TRBV6-5 and TRBJ2-1; the D is unclear. The CDR3 length is 15 residues. CDR1 and CDR2 (germline): MNHEY, SVGAGI. The V gene lost 4 bases and the J gene lost 6 bases, with 16 bases spanning the gap. CDR3 coding DNA: TGTGCCAGCAGTTTGGCCAGCGCTTTTCTCAATGAGCAGTTCTTC. It encodes CASSLASAFLNEQFF.

Comments on this clone: This sample also contains other DNA sequences that code for the same CDR3. The rearrangement joins TRBV13 to TRBJ1-1; 7 bases map to TRBD1. The CDR3 runs 16 residues. J lost 7 bases, V lost 2 bases, and 13 bases had no gene match. Germline assignment: CDR1 PRHDT and CDR2 FYEKMQ (reference sequence). The CDR3 DNA follows: TGTGCCAGCAGCTTACTGCCCGACAGGGAATTCAGTGAAGCTTTCTTT. Encoded protein: CASSLLPDREFSEAFF.

The chain joins TRBV7-2 to TRBJ1-5; unclear D gene. V was trimmed by 5 bases and J by 3 bases, leaving 5 bases between them. This CDR3 has 12 amino acids. Germline V CDR1 and CDR2: SGHTA, FQGNSA. The CDR3 loop reads CASSMDNQPQHF. The DNA for the CDR3 is TGTGCCAGCAGCATGGACAATCAGCCCCAGCATTTT.

The chain has TRBV11-2 and TRBJ2-1; 9 bases line up with TRBD1. The V gene end was trimmed by 4 bases and the J gene end by 8 bases; junction bases not matched to a gene: 9. Germline loops: CDR1 SGHAT, CDR2 FQNNGV. The CDR3 loop spans 15 amino acids. As DNA, the CDR3 is TGTGCCAGCAGCTCCCCGGGACAGGGTTCCCATGAGCAGTTCTTC. Its translation: CASSSPGQGSHEQFF.

This clone was seen once. This rearrangement joins TRBV6-1 to TRBJ2-7, with no clear D. The CDR3 sequence is 11 residues long. V lost 8 bases, J lost 2 bases, and 7 bases lay in between. Germline V gene data show CDR1 as MNHNS and CDR2 as SASEGT. CDR3 sequence: CASLSPYEQYF. The CDR3 DNA is TGTGCCAGCCTATCCCCCTACGAGCAGTACTTC.

The CDR3 loop reads CASSLRTGLGTFGYTF. CDR3 DNA sequence: TGTGCCAGCAGCTTACGAACCGGACTCGGGACTTTTGGCTACACCTTC. V gene TRBV7-9 combines with J gene TRBJ1-2, with a tentative D call TRBD1 (5 bases). Trimming took off 2 bases at V and 7 bases at J, with 20 bases between the two ends. The CDR3 contains 16 residues. Germline-derived CDR1 and CDR2 are SEHNR and FQNEAQ (reference sequence). Full variable domain (missing parts from reference TRBV7-9 and TRBJ1-2): DTGVSQNPRHKITKRGQNVTFRCDPISEHNRLYWYRQTLGQGPEFLTYFQNEAQLEKSRLLSDRFSAERPKGSFSTLEIQRTEQGDSAMYLCASSLRTGLGTFGYTFGSGTRLTVV.

V gene TRBV7-6 combines with J gene TRBJ2-3; D possibly corresponds to TRBD1 (7 bases). The V end lost 4 bases, the J end lost 1 base, and 12 bases lay between the germline ends. This CDR3 has 15 residues. Germline CDR1 and CDR2: SGHVS and FNYEAQ. In nucleotides, the CDR3 is TGTGCCAGCAGCTCAGGGGGGCTTGGCACAGATACGCAGTATTTT. It specifies CASSSGGLGTDTQYF.

This chain joins TRBV6-1 and TRBJ1-1; D perhaps matches TRBD1 (6 bases). There are 12 residues in the CDR3. Germline assignment: CDR1 MNHNS and CDR2 SASEGT. V lost 8 bases and J 4 bases, leaving 11 bases between the germline ends. The CDR3 DNA reads TGTGCCAGCCTGCAGGGGTTCACTGAAGCTTTCTTT. Amino acids: CASLQGFTEAFF.

V gene TRBV4-2 combines with J gene TRBJ1-4; TRBD1 matches 7 bases. J gave up 3 bases and V 3 bases, and 16 bases lay outside the gene matches. This CDR3 spans 19 amino acids. Germline V gene lookup returns CDR1 LGHNA and CDR2 YNFKEQ. This CDR3 is CASSQQGVRGSRANEKLFF. In DNA, the CDR3 is TGTGCCAGCAGCCAGCAGGGGGTCCGAGGATCGAGGGCTAATGAAAAACTGTTTTTT.

The rearrangement links TRBV4-1 to TRBJ1-2; no clear D gene. The V gene's germline CDR1 is MGHRA and CDR2 YSYEKL. V lost 0 bases to trimming and J lost 4 bases, with 18 bases between them. The CDR3 contains 17 residues. For the CDR3, the DNA is TGCGCCAGCAGCCAAGAGTTTACGCCGGCGAGGGCCTATGGCTACACCTTC. Translated: CASSQEFTPARAYGYTF.

V usage is TRBV28 and J usage is TRBJ1-4; D not resolved. The CDR3 spans 11 residues. The germline CDR1 and CDR2 sequences are MDHEN and SYDVKM. V was clipped by 3 bases and J by 8 bases, with 4 bases between them. CDR3 residues: CASSLWEKLFF. CDR3 sequence (DNA): TGTGCCAGCAGTTTGTGGGAAAAACTGTTTTTT.

This clone is labeled medium-sized. This chain connects TRBV19 to TRBJ2-4; D is ambiguous. Looked up from germline, CDR1 is LNHDA and CDR2 is SQIVND (reference sequence). Trimming removed 5 bases at V and 14 bases at J, with 19 bases between. The CDR3 sequence is 13 residues long. CDR3 protein: CASSPDRGGLEYF. The CDR3 nucleotides are TGTGCCAGTAGTCCAGACCGCGGCGGTCTGGAGTACTTC.

This clone was detected once. CDR3 loop: CASSVEAFGEKLFF. DNA of the CDR3: TGTGCCAGCAGCGTAGAGGCCTTTGGGGAAAAACTGTTTTTT. V is TRBV9 and J is TRBJ1-4, with D unclear. There are 14 residues in the CDR3. Germline V lookup: CDR1 SGDLS, CDR2 YYNGEE. V lost 0 bases to trimming and J lost 8 bases, with 11 bases between them.

The genes are TRBV7-3 and TRBJ2-3; possible D gene TRBD2, 6 bases. Per the germline V gene, CDR1 is SGHTA and CDR2 is FQGTGA. V was trimmed by 1 base and J by 0 bases, leaving 14 bases between them. There are 17 residues in the CDR3. The CDR3 nucleotides are TGTGCCAGCAGCTTAAGTTCCGGGGGACCTAGCACAGATACGCAGTATTTT. It yields the protein CASSLSSGGPSTDTQYF.

V is TRBV6-6 and J is TRBJ2-1, with 8 bases fitting TRBD1. CDR1 and CDR2 (germline): MNHNY, SVGAGI (reference sequence). Trimming removed 2 bases from V and 8 bases from J; junction bases left unmatched: 8. The CDR3 runs to 15 residues. CDR3 sequence (DNA): TGTGCCAGCAGTTACCCGGCAGGGGGCGACTATGAGCAGTTCTTC. This sequence encodes CASSYPAGGDYEQFF.

The chain is built from TRBV2 and TRBJ1-5; unclear D gene. Germline values: CDR1 SNHLY, CDR2 FYNNEI. Trimming shortened V by 4 bases and J by 1 base, and 8 bases separated the two germline ends. The CDR3 is 14 amino acids. This CDR3 reads CASSVGRSNQPQHF. CDR3 coding DNA: TGTGCCAGCAGTGTCGGCAGAAGCAATCAGCCCCAGCATTTT.

This chain links TRBV19 with TRBJ1-5; D remains ambiguous. The CDR3 loop spans 15 amino acids. Germline V gene sequence: CDR1 LNHDA, CDR2 SQIVND (reference sequence). The V end lost 5 bases, the J end lost 6 bases, and 17 bases lay between the germline ends. Here the CDR3 reads CASSLREASGQPQHF. In DNA, the CDR3 is TGTGCCAGTAGTCTGCGTGAGGCCTCAGGTCAGCCCCAGCATTTT.

The chain is built from TRBV7-6 and TRBJ2-7; either TRBD1 or TRBD2 may fit D (5 bases each). Trimming cost V 3 bases and J 2 bases, with 11 bases left between them. This CDR3 spans 14 amino acids. CDR1 SGHVS and CDR2 FNYEAQ come from the germline V gene. CDR3 region: CASSFPPGPYEQYF. CDR3 nucleotides: TGTGCCAGCAGCTTTCCCCCGGGACCCTACGAGCAGTACTTC.

This clone was counted a few times. The chain is built from TRBV30 and TRBJ1-5; D is ambiguous. The germline V gene encodes CDR1 GTSNPN and CDR2 SVGIG (reference sequence). The CDR3 consists of 14 residues. Trimming cost V 2 bases and J 0 bases, with 8 bases left between them. The CDR3 loop is CAWSTGVSNQPQHF. As DNA, the CDR3 is TGTGCCTGGAGTACTGGGGTTAGCAATCAGCCCCAGCATTTT.

The chain is built from TRBV19 and TRBJ2-7, with D maybe TRBD2 (6 bases). Per the germline V gene, CDR1 is LNHDA and CDR2 is SQIVND (reference sequence). The V gene lost 5 bases and the J gene lost 4 bases, with 15 bases spanning the gap. There are 14 residues in the CDR3. The CDR3 region is CASSGGAAVYEQYF. The CDR3 DNA is TGTGCCAGTAGTGGCGGGGCGGCCGTTTACGAGCAGTACTTC.

This sequence joins TRBV30 and TRBJ1-2; 7 nucleotides match TRBD1. The J segment lost 3 bases and the V segment lost 0 bases, leaving 4 bases of the junction unmatched. This CDR3 is built from 14 residues. CDR1 and CDR2 (germline): GTSNPN, SVGIG (reference sequence). The CDR3 coding sequence is TGTGCCTGGAGTGTAGGAGGGGGCGACTATGGCTACACCTTC. Its protein is CAWSVGGGDYGYTF.